Listed below are T cell receptor beta chains from one sample, sequenced in a study of blood T cell repertoires in COVID-19. TCRdb's copy holds only in-frame clones and misses some; the assay was immunoSEQ multiplex PCR. The sample has roughly 300,000 clones, just under 90% seen once. The sequencing sample was made of peripheral blood. These receptor sequences come from a woman younger than 45 with COVID-19, enrolled during active disease. CDR3s include the opening cysteine and the closing phenylalanine or tryptophan. A D gene is named only where the DNA matches it firmly. The size field is filled for only some rows; it gives once, few, many or a size class.

>-|TRBV15|-|TRBJ1-2
CATSAEAYGYTF
TGTGCCACCAGTGCCGAGGCCTATGGCTACACCTTC
>-|TRBV7-8|few|TRBJ1-2
CASSLAGGYGYTF
TGTGCCAGCAGCTTAGCGGGGGGCTATGGCTACACCTTC
>TRBD2|TRBV2|-|TRBJ2-1
CASTPSGGFDNEQFF
TGTGCCAGTACCCCTAGCGGGGGGTTCGACAATGAGCAGTTCTTC
>-|TRBV5-1|-|TRBJ2-5
CASSRVGSQETQYF
TGCGCCAGCAGCCGGGTCGGCAGCCAAGAGACCCAGTACTTC
>-|TRBV6-5|once|TRBJ1-1
CASIEGATEAFF
TGTGCCAGCATAGAAGGGGCCACTGAAGCTTTCTTT
>-|TRBV12-3/TRBV12-4|-|TRBJ1-4
CASRGGEGEKLFF
TGTGCCAGCAGGGGCGGGGAAGGTGAAAAACTGTTTTTT
>-|TRBV9|-|TRBJ2-5
CASSVAFGPGTQYF
TGTGCCAGCAGCGTAGCTTTTGGCCCTGGGACCCAGTACTTC
>TRBD1|TRBV6-5|-|TRBJ1-2
CASSKTTGGAGGYTF
TGTGCCAGCAGCAAGACGACAGGGGGCGCGGGGGGCTACACCTTC
>-|TRBV9|once|TRBJ2-5
CASRGQQETQYF
TGTGCCAGCAGAGGACAGCAAGAGACCCAGTACTTC
>TRBD1|TRBV6-1|-|TRBJ1-2
CASSDFTGQPYGYTF
TGTGCCAGCAGTGATTTTACGGGACAGCCCTATGGCTACACCTTC
>-|TRBV6-1|-|TRBJ1-2
CASSEEEGGLSGYTF
TGTGCCAGCAGTGAAGAAGAGGGTGGGCTGTCTGGCTACACCTTC
>-|TRBV6-6|-|TRBJ2-3
CASSYSRGRGDTQYF
TGTGCCAGCAGTTACTCGAGGGGCAGGGGAGATACGCAGTATTTT
>-|TRBV2|-|TRBJ1-5
CASSEALSSIYQPQHF
TGTGCCAGCAGTGAAGCGCTTAGCTCTATCTATCAGCCCCAGCATTTT
>-|TRBV18|-|TRBJ1-5
CASSAVGGNQPQHF
TGTGCCAGCTCCGCCGTGGGGGGGAATCAGCCCCAGCATTTT
>TRBD1|TRBV2|-|TRBJ1-2
CASSGQGASYGYTF
TGTGCCAGCAGCGGACAGGGAGCCTCCTATGGCTACACCTTC
>TRBD1|TRBV2|-|TRBJ1-4
CASSQTGLNEKLFF
TGTGCCAGCAGCCAGACAGGGCTCAATGAAAAACTGTTTTTT
>-|TRBV7-9|once|TRBJ2-2
CASSPGTPNTGELFF
TGTGCCAGCAGCCCCGGGACACCGAACACCGGGGAGCTGTTTTTT
>-|TRBV19|-|TRBJ1-3
CASAGFRNTIYF
TGTGCCAGTGCGGGCTTCCGAAACACCATATATTTT
>-|TRBV24-1|-|TRBJ1-1
CATSARSNTEAFF
TGTGCCACCAGCGCTCGGTCGAACACTGAAGCTTTCTTT
>TRBD2|TRBV2|-|TRBJ2-2
CASKFRTSGTYSGTGELFF
TGTGCCAGCAAGTTCCGAACTAGCGGGACCTATTCGGGAACCGGGGAGCTGTTTTTT
>TRBD1|TRBV9|once|TRBJ2-5
CASSGGQTSVDETQYF
TGTGCCAGCAGCGGGGGACAGACCTCGGTGGACGAGACCCAGTACTTC
>-|TRBV7-2|-|TRBJ1-1
CASKVESFTPEAFF
TGTGCCAGCAAAGTCGAGTCTTTCACCCCTGAAGCTTTCTTT
>-|TRBV5-1|-|TRBJ2-1
CASSSGDSYNEQFF
TGCGCCAGCAGCTCGGGAGACTCCTACAATGAGCAGTTCTTC
>TRBD1|TRBV5-1|-|TRBJ2-1
CASSWTGCNEQFF
TGCGCCAGCAGCTGGACAGGGTGCAATGAGCAGTTCTTC